These 16 T cell receptor beta chains were all obtained from the same sample, sequenced in a study of shared clonotypes between healthy human individuals. This table comes from immunoSEQ multiplex PCR, and its TCRdb copy is limited to in-frame clones, with some not included. Among hundreds of thousands of clones listed, around 92% were seen once. Naive CD8 isolation took CD45RO-negative cells positively selected for CCR7 and excluded terminally differentiated effector memory CD45RA+ cells. Sequencing input: naive CD8+ T cells sorted from blood. The receptor set was obtained from a man younger than 40 in good health.

This chain connects TRBV29-1 to TRBJ2-7; TRBD1 matches 9 bases. The germline gives CDR1 SQVTM, CDR2 ANQGSEA. The V segment lost 6 bases and the J segment 2 bases; nucleotides outside the gene matches: 8. The CDR3 has 14 amino acids. The CDR3 DNA reads as TGCAGCGTCCAGGGGGGACAGGGCCCCTACGAGCAGTACTTC. Encoded protein: CSVQGGQGPYEQYF.

V and J are TRBV30 and TRBJ1-2; D is unresolved. Trimming removed 5 bases from V and 6 bases from J, with 16 bases in between. Per germline, CDR1 GTSNPN and CDR2 SVGIG (reference sequence). The CDR3 runs to 13 residues. The CDR3 bases are TGTGCCTGGCACGAGTCGGTTCGTGATGGCTACACCTTC. Residues: CAWHESVRDGYTF.

The V call is TRBV7-9, the J call TRBJ1-1; 9 positions match TRBD1. This CDR3 is 16 amino acids long. Germline CDR1 is SEHNR and CDR2 is FQNEAQ (reference sequence). With V trimmed by 3 bases and J by 0 bases, 5 bases remained unmatched. The CDR3 loop is CASSFGTGRMNTEAFF. CDR3 nucleotide sequence: TGTGCCAGCAGCTTTGGGACAGGGCGCATGAACACTGAAGCTTTCTTT.

The chain uses TRBV5-1 and TRBJ1-1; D remains unclear. Germline CDR1 and CDR2: SGHRS and YFSETQ. This CDR3 spans 15 amino acids. The V gene lost 0 bases and the J gene lost 1 base, with 10 bases spanning the gap. CDR3 sequence (DNA): TGCGCCAGCAGCTTGGATCGGGTAGGGAACACTGAAGCTTTCTTT. It specifies CASSLDRVGNTEAFF.

J is TRBJ2-4 and V is TRBV19; tentatively, D is TRBD1 (6 bases). Trimming removed 6 bases from V and 3 bases from J, with 15 bases in between. This CDR3 comprises 15 residues. CDR1 is LNHDA and CDR2 is SQIVND in the germline V gene (reference sequence). The CDR3 is CASSSDRTYKNIQYF. CDR3 DNA sequence: TGTGCCAGTAGCTCGGACAGAACCTACAAAAACATTCAGTACTTC.

This clone has just one count. The chain employs TRBV12-5 and TRBJ1-2; 7 bases agree with TRBD1. Germline assignment: CDR1 LGHNT and CDR2 FRNRAP. V gave up 5 bases and J gave up 1 base; unmatched junction bases: 7. The CDR3 runs 15 residues. Here the CDR3 DNA reads TGTGCTAGTGGTATGAGACAGGGCCATAACTATGGCTACACCTTC. Amino acids: CASGMRQGHNYGYTF.

The genes are TRBV25-1 and TRBJ2-1; D might be TRBD2 (6 bases). Germline CDR1 and CDR2: MGHDK and SYGVNS. V shed 10 bases and J shed 9 bases, with 19 bases lying between them. The CDR3 consists of 13 residues. This chain's CDR3 is CATEKTSIGEQFF. Written as DNA, the CDR3 is TGTGCCACCGAAAAAACTAGCATCGGTGAGCAGTTCTTC.

The rearrangement uses TRBV28 and TRBJ2-3, with 7 bases that match TRBD2. The germline CDR1 and CDR2 sequences are MDHEN and SYDVKM. There are 19 residues in the CDR3. With V trimmed by 4 bases and J by 0 bases, 16 bases remained unmatched. Here the CDR3 reads CASSSPGEGPPFSTDTQYF. The DNA for the CDR3 is TGTGCCAGCAGTTCCCCCGGGGAGGGCCCACCTTTTAGCACAGATACGCAGTATTTT.

V usage is TRBV11-2 and J usage is TRBJ1-3, with unresolved D. The V and J ends lost 4 bases and 0 bases respectively, with 16 bases between them. Germline-derived CDR1 and CDR2 are SGHAT and FQNNGV. The CDR3 sequence is 17 residues long. Here the CDR3 reads CASSSERGGPSGNTIYF. The DNA for the CDR3 is TGTGCCAGCAGCTCAGAACGAGGCGGACCCTCTGGAAACACCATATATTTT.

The chain recombines TRBV21-1 with TRBJ2-7; TRBD1, as called in the table, went unchecked against the DNA. TRBV21-1 is marked as a pseudogene. The CDR3 totals 12 residues. CDR3 amino acids: CATQEGQDFMYF. Written as DNA, the CDR3 is TGTGCCACCCAGGAGGGACAGGATTTTATGTACTTC.

The DNA of the CDR3 is TGTGCCAGCAGCCGGGGCTTTAGCACAGATACGCAGTATTTT. Translation gives CASSRGFSTDTQYF. V and J are TRBV27 and TRBJ2-3; D might be TRBD1 or TRBD2, each matching 5 bases. The CDR3 loop spans 14 amino acids. Germline V lookup: CDR1 MNHEY, CDR2 SMNVEV (reference sequence). Trimming shortened V by 6 bases and J by 0 bases, and 10 bases separated the two germline ends.

This clone has a count of ten or more. The rearrangement uses TRBV10-2 and TRBJ2-1; tentative D call: TRBD2 (7 bases). CDR1 is WSHSY and CDR2 is SAAADI in the germline V gene. Trimming stripped 2 bases from V and 9 bases from J, with 17 bases between. The CDR3 is 15 residues long. For the CDR3, the DNA is TGCGCCAGCAGTGAGGGGGGGGGCAGAGCCAGTGAGCAGTTCTTC. It specifies CASSEGGGRASEQFF.

The chain is built from TRBV18 and TRBJ2-1; 9 nucleotides line up with TRBD2. Germline CDR1 KGHSH, CDR2 LQKENI. Trimming cost V 2 bases and J 0 bases; bases outside gene matches: 2. The CDR3 is 16 amino acids. The CDR3 sequence is CASSPGSGSSYNEQFF. The CDR3 DNA sequence: TGTGCCAGCTCACCAGGTAGCGGGAGCTCCTACAATGAGCAGTTCTTC.

J is TRBJ2-1 and V is TRBV7-9, with a weak D call TRBD1 (6 bases). The length of the CDR3 is 12 residues. Germline V CDR1 and CDR2: SEHNR, FQNEAQ (reference sequence). V lost 5 bases and J 11 bases, leaving 13 bases between the germline ends. In DNA, the CDR3 is TGTGCCAGCAGCGTCCGGGACAACAAGCAGTTCTTC. Translating it yields CASSVRDNKQFF.

The J gene is TRBJ2-1, the V gene TRBV28, with a possible D match to TRBD2 (6 bases). This CDR3 has 16 amino acids. Germline loops: CDR1 MDHEN, CDR2 SYDVKM. V was clipped by 3 bases and J by 2 bases, with 14 bases between them. The CDR3 spells CASSFGGMSTYNEQFF. The DNA of the CDR3 is TGTGCCAGCAGTTTTGGGGGGATGAGCACCTACAATGAGCAGTTCTTC.

The CDR3 region is CASSKTGIYEQYF. CDR3 DNA: TGTGCCAGCAGCAAGACAGGGATTTACGAGCAGTACTTC. The rearrangement joins TRBV28 to TRBJ2-7, with TRBD1 identical over 7 bases. Germline trimming cut 6 bases from V and 4 bases from J; bases unmatched to any gene: 6. CDR1 MDHEN and CDR2 SYDVKM come from the germline V gene. The CDR3 is 13 residues long. Using reference TRBV28 and TRBJ2-7 for the parts outside the CDR3, the full variable domain is DVKVTQSSRYLVKRTGEKVFLECVQDMDHENMFWYRQDPGLGLRLIYFSYDVKMKEKGDIPEGYSVSREKKERFSLILESASTNQTSMYLCASSKTGIYEQYFGPGTRLTVT.